This T cell receptor beta chain was found in a study of T-cell reconstitution after alpha-beta-depleted transplantation in children. General study findings and limits: Several hundred graft clones that had expanded were reportedly the source of alpha-beta T cells about two months after transplant. Recipient T cells and thymic progenitors that survived were the source of the high TCRbeta diversity seen at day 60 in some patients. Hyperexpanded clones declined; after one year, newly produced T cells mostly supplied diversity.

Unique molecular identifiers were incorporated into the prepared TCRbeta library. TCRdb processed the PCR reads anew with MiXCR; each CDR3 protein has one entry. The sample has approximately 220,000 distinct CDR3 sequences; roughly 18% are singletons. Of note for this clonotype: Antigen specificity is unknown.

Trimming shortened V by 2 bases and J by 7 bases, and 15 bases separated the two germline ends. The CDR3 length is 15 residues. The material sequenced was PBMCs, mostly from graft donor cells, taken 360 days after TCRalphabeta/CD19-depleted stem cell transplant. The genes are TRBV12-3 or TRBV12-4 and TRBJ2-1; D remains ambiguous. This clonotype was sampled from a male patient under 10 years old who had a stem cell transplant for acute lymphoblastic leukemia, so the T cells may come from the graft donor. CDR3 residues: CASSLIDGVWNEQFF. Here the CDR3 DNA reads TGTGCCAGCAGTTTAATCGACGGTGTTTGGAATGAGCAGTTCTTC.